This T cell receptor (beta chain) was found in a study of blood T cells in healthy people across ages. Study outcomes and limitations: Underestimates were what the diversity estimates from one million T cells were considered to be.

V lost 4 bases, J lost 6 bases, and 10 bases lay in between. CDR3 length: 12 residues. In germline, CDR1 is PRHDT, CDR2 FYEKMQ (reference sequence). The second PCR ran roughly 7 to 11 cycles with a sample-barcoded 5' primer and J-beta primers. TCRdb reanalysed the 5' RACE reads using MiXCR and keeps one entry per CDR3 protein. Of approximately 800,000 distinct CDR3 sequences in the sample, more than 45% are singletons; the top ten hold 22%. In this sample, this clonotype turned up a few times. The antigen is unknown. The sample taken for sequencing was blood. This clonotype was sampled from a man aged 30 to 45 in good health. The V call is TRBV13, the J call TRBJ2-7; perhaps TRBD2 as D (5 bases). Here the CDR3 DNA reads TGTGCCAGCAGCTCTACTAGAGGCGAGCAGTACTTC. It translates to CASSSTRGEQYF.